Detailed here is one T cell receptor beta chain. Antigen unknown. These data originate in a study of shared clonotypes between healthy human individuals. Study-wide results and limits: The represented genetic and exposure-history diversity was limited by the small number of donors.

Unsorted samples, those not sorted, used approximately 88 million PBMCs for genomic DNA. Germline lookup yields CDR1 SEHNR and CDR2 FQNEAQ (reference sequence). Trimming pared 6 bases from V and 4 bases from J, leaving 7 bases between. The CDR3 length is 12 residues. It was at deep level that the assay was run. DNA from unsorted PBMC was sequenced on ten immunoSEQ deep assay plates. Repertoires were generated with immunoSEQ multiplex PCR, while TCRdb's copy carries only in-frame clones and drops some. The data show roughly 500,000 clones, roughly three quarters seen once. The gene calls are TRBV7-9 and TRBJ1-3; the D is unclear. The sequenced sample was PBMCs. The TCR sequence derives from a woman between 40 and 50 years old in good health. Some clones in this sample may be carry-over from other donors' samples. The CDR3 coding sequence is TGTGCCAGCAGGAAAACAGGAAACACCATATATTTT. This gives the protein CASRKTGNTIYF.